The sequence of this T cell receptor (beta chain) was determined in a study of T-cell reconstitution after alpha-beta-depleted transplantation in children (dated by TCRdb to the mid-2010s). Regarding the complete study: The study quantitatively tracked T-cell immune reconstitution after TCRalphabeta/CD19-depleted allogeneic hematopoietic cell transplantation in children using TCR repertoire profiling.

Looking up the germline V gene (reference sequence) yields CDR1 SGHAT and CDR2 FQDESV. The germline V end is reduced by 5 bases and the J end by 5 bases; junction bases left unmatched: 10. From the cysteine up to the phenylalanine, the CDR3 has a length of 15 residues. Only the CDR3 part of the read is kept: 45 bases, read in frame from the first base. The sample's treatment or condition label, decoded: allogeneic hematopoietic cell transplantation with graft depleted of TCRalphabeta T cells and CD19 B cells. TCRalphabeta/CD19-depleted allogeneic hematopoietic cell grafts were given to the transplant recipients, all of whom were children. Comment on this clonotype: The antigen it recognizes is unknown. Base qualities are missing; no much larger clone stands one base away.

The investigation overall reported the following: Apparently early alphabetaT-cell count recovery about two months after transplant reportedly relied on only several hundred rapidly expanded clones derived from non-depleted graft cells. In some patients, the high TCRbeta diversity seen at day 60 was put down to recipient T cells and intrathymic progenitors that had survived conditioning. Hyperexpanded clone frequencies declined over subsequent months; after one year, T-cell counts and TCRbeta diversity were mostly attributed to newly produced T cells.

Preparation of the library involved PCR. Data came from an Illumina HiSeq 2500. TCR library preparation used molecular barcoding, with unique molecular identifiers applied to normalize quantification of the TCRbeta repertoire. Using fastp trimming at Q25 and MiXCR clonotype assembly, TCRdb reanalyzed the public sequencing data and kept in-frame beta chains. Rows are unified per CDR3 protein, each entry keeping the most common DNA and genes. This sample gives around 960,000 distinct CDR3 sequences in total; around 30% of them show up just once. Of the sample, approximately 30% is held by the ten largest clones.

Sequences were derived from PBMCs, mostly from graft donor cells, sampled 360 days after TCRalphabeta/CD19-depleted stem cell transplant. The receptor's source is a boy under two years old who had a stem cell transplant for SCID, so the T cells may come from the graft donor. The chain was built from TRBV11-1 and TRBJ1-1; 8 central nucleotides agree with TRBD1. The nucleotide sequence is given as TGTGCCAGCAGCCACCGACAGGGGATTCAGACTGAAGCTTTCTTT. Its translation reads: CASSHRQGIQTEAFF.